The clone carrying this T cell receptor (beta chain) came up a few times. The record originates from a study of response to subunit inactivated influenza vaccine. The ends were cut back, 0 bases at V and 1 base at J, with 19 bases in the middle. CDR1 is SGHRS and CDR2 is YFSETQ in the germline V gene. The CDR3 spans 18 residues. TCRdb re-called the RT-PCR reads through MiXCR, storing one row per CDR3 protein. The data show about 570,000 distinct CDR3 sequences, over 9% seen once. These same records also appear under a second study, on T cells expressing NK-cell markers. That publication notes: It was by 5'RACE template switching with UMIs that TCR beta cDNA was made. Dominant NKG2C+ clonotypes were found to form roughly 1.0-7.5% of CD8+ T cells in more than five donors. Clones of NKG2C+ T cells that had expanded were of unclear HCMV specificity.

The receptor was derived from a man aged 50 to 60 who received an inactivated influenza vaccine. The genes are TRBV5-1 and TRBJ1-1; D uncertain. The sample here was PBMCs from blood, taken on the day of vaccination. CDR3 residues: CASSLAWSGGRRNTEAFF. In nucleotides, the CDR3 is TGCGCCAGCAGCTTGGCCTGGTCTGGTGGCAGAAGGAACACTGAAGCTTTCTTT.